This TCR beta chain came from a study of cytotoxic CD8 clonotypes in ibrutinib-treated CLL. Study background: The study included 11 relapsed/refractory and around 16 treatment-naive patients; 17 had IGHV unmutated disease.

This CDR3 has 15 amino acids. V was pared by 2 bases and J by 4 bases, with 12 bases between. Germline V lookup: CDR1 SGHTA, CDR2 FQGNSA. Profiling relied on immunoSEQ multiplex PCR, and the TCRdb table lists in-frame clones only, not all of them. This table holds 150,000 or so clones, about 88% found once. Sequences were derived from PBMCs, sampled at disease progression, from a patient treated with ibrutinib. The chain carries TRBV7-2 and TRBJ1-3; no clear D. This receptor was identified in a human donor with chronic lymphocytic leukemia. In DNA, the CDR3 is TGTGCCAGCAGCTTAAGGGAGGGCGCGGGAAACACCATATATTTT. Translated, it gives CASSLREGAGNTIYF.